This T cell receptor (beta chain) was identified during a study of cytomegalovirus exposure and HLA in healthy donors. The germline gives CDR1 SGHTA, CDR2 FQGNSA. The CDR3 sequence is 14 residues long. The V gene lost 4 bases and the J gene lost 4 bases, with 11 bases spanning the gap. Profiling relied on immunoSEQ multiplex PCR, and the TCRdb table lists in-frame clones only, not all of them. The data hold under 75,000 clones, with about 82% observed a single time. This rearrangement joins TRBV7-2 to TRBJ1-3; D may be TRBD1 (6 bases). Sequenced material: PBMCs. The sequence derives from a man aged 25 to 40 in good health and CMV-seronegative. CDR3 sequence reads: CASSSQGTGNTIYF. The CDR3 region has the DNA TGTGCCAGCAGCTCACAGGGTACAGGAAACACCATATATTTT.